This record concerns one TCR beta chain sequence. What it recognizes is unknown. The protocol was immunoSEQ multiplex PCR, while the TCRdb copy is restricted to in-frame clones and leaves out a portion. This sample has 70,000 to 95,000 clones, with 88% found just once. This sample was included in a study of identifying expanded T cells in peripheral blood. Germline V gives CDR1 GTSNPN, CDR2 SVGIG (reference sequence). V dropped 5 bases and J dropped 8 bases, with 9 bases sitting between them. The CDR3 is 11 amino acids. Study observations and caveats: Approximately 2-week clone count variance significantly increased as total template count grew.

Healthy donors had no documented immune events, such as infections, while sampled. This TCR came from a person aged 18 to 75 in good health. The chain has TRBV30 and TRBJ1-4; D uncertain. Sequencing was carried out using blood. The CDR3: CAWGDGEKLFF. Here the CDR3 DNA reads TGTGCCTGGGGTGATGGGGAAAAACTGTTTTTT.